The 26 T cell receptor beta chains below were found in one sample sequenced in a study of cytomegalovirus exposure and HLA in healthy donors. In the PCR, 60 Vbeta and 13 Jbeta primers were used. The repertoire was sequenced with immunoSEQ multiplex PCR; TCRdb's copy has only in-frame clones and lacks some. The table includes about 160,000 clones, around 72% detected once. Sequenced input: PBMCs. These receptors came from a woman in her thirties or forties in good health and CMV-seropositive.

V usage is TRBV11-2 and J usage is TRBJ2-1; 11 bases are shared with TRBD2. Looked up from germline, CDR1 is SGHAT and CDR2 is FQNNGV. After removal of 3 bases from V and 4 bases from J, the junction contained 2 bases not matched to a gene. The CDR3 runs to 15 residues. The CDR3 sequence: CASSFGTSGYNEQFF. The CDR3 bases are TGTGCCAGCAGCTTTGGGACTAGCGGATACAATGAGCAGTTCTTC.

This sequence joins TRBV5-4 and TRBJ1-2, with D hard to call. CDR3 length: 14 residues. V was shortened by 0 bases and J by 4 bases, with 10 bases between the two germline ends. CDR1 and CDR2 from the germline V gene are SGHNT and YYREEE (reference sequence). The CDR3: CASSLGRSGYGYTF. CDR3 bases: TGTGCCAGCAGCTTGGGGAGGAGCGGCTATGGCTACACCTTC.

The chain combines TRBV19 with TRBJ1-1; unclear D gene. From germline, CDR1 is LNHDA and CDR2 SQIVND (reference sequence). The CDR3 covers 13 residues. Trimming removed 7 bases at V and 7 bases at J, with 16 bases between. In DNA form, the CDR3 reads TGTGCCAGTACCGATGGCCTGGCCCGTGAAGCTTTCTTT. Encoded protein: CASTDGLAREAFF.

This chain uses TRBV14 with TRBJ1-2, with 7 bases aligning to TRBD1. Germline V gives CDR1 SGHDN, CDR2 FVKESK. The J segment lost 4 bases and the V segment lost 0 bases, leaving 5 bases of the junction unmatched. The CDR3 consists of 15 residues. As DNA, the CDR3 is TGTGCCAGCAGCCAAGACGGGGACAGCTCCTATGGCTACACCTTC. It is translated as CASSQDGDSSYGYTF.

V usage is TRBV27 and J usage is TRBJ2-7, with D hard to call. The CDR3 spans 13 residues. Germline CDR1 is MNHEY and CDR2 is SMNVEV (reference sequence). The V gene lost 2 bases and the J gene lost 4 bases, with 9 bases spanning the gap. The CDR3 loop is CASSLRLTYEQYF. The DNA for the CDR3 is TGTGCCAGCAGTTTACGCCTCACTTACGAGCAGTACTTC.

A word on this clone: At one end the junction does not follow the germline gene, possibly because of a read error. The V gene is TRBV28, the J gene TRBJ2-6; TRBD1 is a possible D gene (5 bases). The CDR3 spans 16 residues. CDR1 and CDR2 (germline): MDHEN, SYDVKM. Here the CDR3 DNA reads TGTGCCAGCAGTTTAGAGTGGCCCTCTGGGGCCAACGGCCTGACTTTC. It translates to CASSLEWPSGANGLTF.

This clone was seen a single time. The V call is TRBV6-5, the J call TRBJ2-1, with 9 bases matching TRBD2. Germline assignment: CDR1 MNHEY and CDR2 SVGAGI. The J segment lost 1 base and the V segment lost 4 bases, leaving 5 bases of the junction unmatched. The CDR3 has 16 residues. CDR3 in amino acids: CASSSGTSRSYNEQFF. The CDR3, as DNA: TGTGCCAGCAGTTCGGGGACTAGCCGGTCCTACAATGAGCAGTTCTTC.

This chain connects TRBV6-1 to TRBJ1-2, with 7 nucleotides matching TRBD1. Germline values: CDR1 MNHNS, CDR2 SASEGT. Unmatched junction bases numbered 11, after V lost 7 bases and J lost 6 bases. The CDR3 spans 14 residues. The CDR3 loop is CASNRQGYRDGYTF. The CDR3 DNA sequence: TGTGCCAGCAACCGACAGGGATACAGGGATGGCTACACCTTC.

The chain links TRBV6-5 to TRBJ1-6, with D perhaps matching TRBD1 (6 bases). The germline V and J ends were trimmed by 2 bases and 8 bases, with 10 bases remaining between them. Germline lookup yields CDR1 MNHEY and CDR2 SVGAGI. The CDR3 runs to 14 residues. The CDR3 sequence is CASSYGGFDSPLHF. CDR3 nucleotide sequence: TGTGCCAGCAGTTACGGGGGCTTCGATTCACCCCTCCACTTT.

The chain recombines TRBV12-5 with TRBJ1-5, with D unresolved. This CDR3 has 13 residues. Trimming removed 7 bases from V and 5 bases from J, with 12 bases in between. Germline CDR1 LGHNT, CDR2 FRNRAP. The CDR3 reads CASAGWEYQPQHF. The CDR3 DNA reads as TGTGCTAGTGCGGGATGGGAGTATCAGCCCCAGCATTTT.

This rearrangement joins TRBV12-5 to TRBJ1-5; D is possibly TRBD1 (5 bases). With 6 bases removed from V and 1 base from J, the gap between germline ends came to 13 bases. CDR1 and CDR2 (germline): LGHNT, FRNRAP. The CDR3 has 15 residues. CDR3 residues: CASGPGTISNQPQHF. Written as DNA, the CDR3 is TGTGCTAGTGGACCCGGGACTATAAGCAATCAGCCCCAGCATTTT. The full variable domain, rest sourced from reference TRBV12-5 and TRBJ1-5, is DARVTQTPRHKVTEMGQEVTMRCQPILGHNTVFWYRQTMMQGLELLAYFRNRAPLDDSGMPKDRFSAEMPDATLATLKIQPSEPRDSAVYFCASGPGTISNQPQHFGDGTRLSIL.

The sample holds one count of this clone. The chain couples TRBV7-8 to TRBJ1-5, with TRBD1 matching over 8 bases. Germline assignment: CDR1 SGHVS and CDR2 FQNEAQ. With 3 bases clipped from V and 7 bases from J, the junction kept 5 bases outside the gene matches. This CDR3 has 14 residues. The CDR3 DNA reads as TGTGCCAGCAGCTTGGGACAGGTGGAACAGCCCCAGCATTTT. Translation gives CASSLGQVEQPQHF.

The chain is built from TRBV20-1 and TRBJ2-7, with D tentatively TRBD2 (5 bases). V lost 3 bases, J lost 11 bases, and 11 bases lay in between. From germline, CDR1 is DFQATT and CDR2 SNEGSKA (reference sequence). The CDR3 consists of 10 residues. CDR3 amino acids: CSASIGGEYF. In DNA, the CDR3 is TGCAGTGCTAGCATCGGAGGAGAGTACTTC.

The gene calls are TRBV5-1 and TRBJ2-3, with 14 bases aligning to TRBD2. The CDR3 runs to 19 residues. V dropped 3 bases and J dropped 1; count of bases not matched to a gene: 10. Germline V lookup: CDR1 SGHRS, CDR2 YFSETQ. CDR3 bases: TGCGCCAGCAGCTCGCGACTAGCGGGGGGGCAGGTAGGCACAGATACGCAGTATTTT. It yields the protein CASSSRLAGGQVGTDTQYF.

This chain joins TRBV27 and TRBJ2-1; maybe TRBD2 (5 bases). The CDR3 has 14 residues. CDR1 and CDR2 from the germline V gene are MNHEY and SMNVEV (reference sequence). The germline V and J ends were trimmed by 5 bases and 6 bases, with 14 bases remaining between them. The CDR3 DNA is TGTGCCAGCAGTGACCGGGATCCAACCAATGAGCAGTTCTTC. Protein: CASSDRDPTNEQFF.

A word on this clone: The junction departs from germline at one end; a sequencing error may be responsible. The gene calls are TRBV6-1 and TRBJ2-6; possibly TRBD1 for D (5 bases). The CDR3 runs 16 residues. CDR1 and CDR2 from the germline V gene are MNHNS and SASEGT. The CDR3 DNA sequence: TGTGCCAGCAGTGAACCGTCGGGTACTGGGGCCAACGGCCTGACTTTC. It codes for CASSEPSGTGANGLTF.

The chain couples TRBV7-9 to TRBJ1-1; D is possibly TRBD1 (5 bases). This CDR3 is built from 14 residues. CDR1 and CDR2 (germline): SEHNR, FQNEAQ (reference sequence). Trimming took off 5 bases at V and 6 bases at J, with 16 bases between the two ends. CDR3 protein: CASSREVQDSEAFF. CDR3 sequence (DNA): TGTGCCAGCAGCCGGGAGGTACAGGACTCTGAAGCTTTCTTT.

The CDR3 bases are TGTGCCAGCAGCGGGCGGACTAGCGGCACCGGGGAGCTGTTTTTT. Its translation: CASSGRTSGTGELFF. V and J are TRBV9 and TRBJ2-2; 10 bases map to TRBD2. The CDR3 is made up of 15 amino acids. V shed 3 bases and J 4 bases; nucleotides not matched to a gene: 3. Germline V lookup: CDR1 SGDLS, CDR2 YYNGEE.

The rearrangement joins TRBV4-2 to TRBJ1-2; no clear D gene. The CDR3 contains 13 residues. The germline V gene has CDR1 LGHNA and CDR2 YNFKEQ. V lost 1 base, J lost 5 bases, and 8 bases lay in between. The CDR3 reads CASSQGAAYGYTF. The CDR3 DNA is TGTGCCAGCAGCCAAGGGGCAGCTTATGGCTACACCTTC.

This clone was seen just once. The chain links TRBV7-2 to TRBJ2-7; TRBD2 aligns across 11 bases. Germline-derived CDR1 and CDR2 are SGHTA and FQGNSA. Germline trimming cut 0 bases from V and 2 bases from J; bases unmatched to any gene: 6. This CDR3 comprises 17 residues. CDR3 sequence (DNA): TGTGCCAGCAGCTTAGCGGAGCTAGCGGGGGGAACCTACGAGCAGTACTTC. Translation: CASSLAELAGGTYEQYF.

This chain uses TRBV11-2 with TRBJ2-1; 10 nucleotides line up with TRBD2. The CDR3 sequence is 15 residues long. The germline V gene has CDR1 SGHAT and CDR2 FQNNGV. The trim removed 7 bases at V and 2 bases at J, leaving 5 bases unmatched. CDR3 bases: TGTGCCAGCACCAGTGGACTAGCGGCCTACAATGAGCAGTTCTTC. It encodes CASTSGLAAYNEQFF.

This chain connects TRBV9 to TRBJ1-6; tentative D call: TRBD1 (6 bases). The CDR3 consists of 15 residues. V lost 4 bases to trimming and J lost 5 bases, with 13 bases between them. Germline assignment: CDR1 SGDLS and CDR2 YYNGEE. The CDR3 loop is CASSTQDSNNSPLHF. The CDR3 DNA follows: TGTGCCAGCAGCACACAGGACAGCAATAATTCACCCCTCCACTTT.

This clone has only a few counts. The V call is TRBV7-2, the J call TRBJ2-3; 10 bases match TRBD2. Germline CDR1 is SGHTA and CDR2 is FQGNSA. CDR3 length equals 17 residues. J gave up 1 base and V 0 bases, and 4 bases lay outside the gene matches. For the CDR3, the DNA is TGTGCCAGCAGCTTAGCATCGAGCGGGGGGGGCACAGATACGCAGTATTTT. It specifies CASSLASSGGGTDTQYF. Looking up the rest from reference TRBV7-2 and TRBJ2-3 gives the full variable domain: GAGVSQSPSNKVTEKGKDVELRCDPISGHTALYWYRQSLGQGLEFLIYFQGNSAPDKSGLPSDRFSAERTGGSVSTLTIQRTQQEDSAVYLCASSLASSGGGTDTQYFGPGTRLTVL.

The chain is built from TRBV5-1 and TRBJ1-2, with D perhaps TRBD1 (5 bases). Looked up from germline, CDR1 is SGHRS and CDR2 is YFSETQ. Deletions cut 4 bases from V and 4 bases from J, with 17 bases between. This CDR3 region has 15 residues. The CDR3 nucleotides read TGCGCCAGCAGCCTCCGGGACTCATCCTCCTATGGCTACACCTTC. Encoded protein: CASSLRDSSSYGYTF.

This rearrangement joins TRBV19 to TRBJ2-7, with D possibly being TRBD2 (6 bases). The V gene's germline CDR1 is LNHDA and CDR2 SQIVND (reference sequence). This CDR3 contains 14 residues. Trimming cost V 6 bases and J 2 bases, with 14 bases left between them. The CDR3 loop reads CASSRRDLPYEQYF. As DNA, the CDR3 is TGTGCCAGTAGCCGCAGGGACTTACCCTACGAGCAGTACTTC. Combining the CDR3 with reference TRBV19 and TRBJ2-7 gives the whole variable domain DGGITQSPKYLFRKEGQNVTLSCEQNLNHDAMYWYRQDPGQGLRLIYYSQIVNDFQKGDIAEGYSVSREKKESFPLTVTSAQKNPTAFYLCASSRRDLPYEQYFGPGTRLTVT.

The V and J genes are TRBV5-1 and TRBJ1-1, with TRBD1 matching 9 bases. CDR1 SGHRS and CDR2 YFSETQ come from the germline V gene. The CDR3 loop spans 17 amino acids. V lost 0 bases, J lost 4 bases, and 10 bases stayed unmatched. The CDR3 sequence: CASSLEQGAELLTEAFF. CDR3 nucleotide sequence: TGCGCCAGCAGCTTGGAACAGGGGGCGGAATTACTCACTGAAGCTTTCTTT. Full variable domain (missing parts from reference TRBV5-1 and TRBJ1-1): KAGVTQTPRYLIKTRGQQVTLSCSPISGHRSVSWYQQTPGQGLQFLFEYFSETQRNKGNFPGRFSGRQFSNSRSEMNVSTLELGDSALYLCASSLEQGAELLTEAFFGQGTRLTVV.